This paragraph reports one TCR beta chain. The table came from immunoSEQ multiplex PCR; TCRdb's copy has only in-frame clones and leaves some out. The table lists around 130,000 clones, 80% to 90% of them singletons, with around 3% in the top ten. This record belongs to a study of cytotoxic CD8 clonotypes in ibrutinib-treated CLL. Trimming took 5 bases from V and 4 from J; bases not matched to a gene: 3. The germline gives CDR1 MNHEY, CDR2 SVGAGI. The CDR3 is made up of 14 amino acids. V and J are TRBV6-5 and TRBJ2-3, with 10 bases matching TRBD1. This receptor was identified in a human donor with chronic lymphocytic leukemia. The specimen was PBMCs, collected after 24 months of ibrutinib treatment. The CDR3 is CASSRDRGADTQYF. The CDR3 region has the DNA TGTGCCAGCAGTCGGGACAGGGGAGCAGATACGCAGTATTTT.